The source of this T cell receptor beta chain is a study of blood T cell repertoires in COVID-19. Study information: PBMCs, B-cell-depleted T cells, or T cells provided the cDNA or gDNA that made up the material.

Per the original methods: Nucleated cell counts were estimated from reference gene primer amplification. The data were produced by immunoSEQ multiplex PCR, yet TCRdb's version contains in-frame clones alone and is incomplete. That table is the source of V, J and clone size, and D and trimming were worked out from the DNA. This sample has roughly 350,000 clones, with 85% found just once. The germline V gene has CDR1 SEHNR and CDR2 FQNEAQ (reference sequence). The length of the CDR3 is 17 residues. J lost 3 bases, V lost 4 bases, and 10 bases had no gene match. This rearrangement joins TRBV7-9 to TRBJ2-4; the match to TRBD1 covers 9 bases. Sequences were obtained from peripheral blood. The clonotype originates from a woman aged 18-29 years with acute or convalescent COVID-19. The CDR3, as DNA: TGTGCCAGCAGCTCCAGGCAACGGACAGGGGACAAAAACATTCAGTACTTC. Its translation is CASSSRQRTGDKNIQYF.